This is a list of T cell receptor beta chains from one sample in a study of shared clonotypes between healthy human individuals. The protocol was immunoSEQ multiplex PCR, while the TCRdb copy is restricted to in-frame clones and leaves out a portion. The sample has 2 million to 3 million clones; around nine tenths are singletons. The sample was naive CD4+ T cells sorted from blood. These receptors were obtained from a man between 18 and 35 years old in good health. Each CDR3 is given with its conserved first and last residue. Fields, in order: CDR3 protein, CDR3 DNA, J gene, V gene, D gene, clone size. The D gene is left open where the match is weak. Only part of the rows carry a size: once, few, many, or a class if the clone is expanded.

cdr3_aa: CASFGQGPRTEQYF
cdr3_nt: TGTGCCAGCTTCGGACAGGGCCCGAGGACCGAGCAGTACTTC
j_call: TRBJ2-7
v_call: TRBV6-6
d_call: TRBD1
clone_size: NA

cdr3_aa: CASRVGGATPAQYF
cdr3_nt: TGTGCCAGCAGGGTCGGAGGGGCCACTCCTGCGCAGTATTTT
j_call: TRBJ2-3
v_call: TRBV7-2
d_call: NA
clone_size: NA

cdr3_aa: CASSLAGSDTQYF
cdr3_nt: TGCGCCAGCAGCTTGGCCGGGTCAGATACGCAGTATTTT
j_call: TRBJ2-3
v_call: TRBV5-1
d_call: NA
clone_size: NA

cdr3_aa: CASSETLRLQYF
cdr3_nt: TGTGCCAGCAGTGAGACCTTAAGGTTGCAGTACTTC
j_call: TRBJ2-7
v_call: TRBV2
d_call: NA
clone_size: NA

cdr3_aa: CASSIDHRDPYEQYF
cdr3_nt: TGTGCCAGTAGTATAGACCACCGGGACCCTTACGAGCAGTACTTC
j_call: TRBJ2-7
v_call: TRBV19
d_call: NA
clone_size: NA

cdr3_aa: CASRGLSLDNQPQHF
cdr3_nt: TGTGCCAGCAGGGGACTGAGCTTGGACAATCAGCCCCAGCATTTT
j_call: TRBJ1-5
v_call: TRBV6-1
d_call: NA
clone_size: NA

cdr3_aa: CASSEEFSTDTQYF
cdr3_nt: TGTGCCAGCAGTGAAGAGTTTAGCACAGATACGCAGTATTTT
j_call: TRBJ2-3
v_call: TRBV2
d_call: NA
clone_size: NA

cdr3_aa: CASSLGPIKEKLFF
cdr3_nt: TGTGCCAGCAGCTTAGGGCCGATCAAGGAAAAACTGTTTTTT
j_call: TRBJ1-4
v_call: TRBV7-9
d_call: NA
clone_size: NA

cdr3_aa: CASSQDHVRLFF
cdr3_nt: TGCGCCAGCAGCCAAGATCATGTTCGACTGTTTTTT
j_call: TRBJ1-4
v_call: TRBV4-1
d_call: NA
clone_size: NA

cdr3_aa: CAISVQGPLSRYTF
cdr3_nt: TGTGCCATCAGCGTACAGGGGCCCTTATCCCGCTACACCTTC
j_call: TRBJ1-2
v_call: TRBV10-3
d_call: TRBD1
clone_size: NA

cdr3_aa: CASSGETGYEQYF
cdr3_nt: TGTGCCAGCAGTGGGGAGACAGGGTACGAGCAGTACTTC
j_call: TRBJ2-7
v_call: TRBV6-1
d_call: TRBD1
clone_size: NA

cdr3_aa: CASSPGTGKRTEAFF
cdr3_nt: TGTGCCAGCTCACCAGGGACAGGAAAGCGCACTGAAGCTTTCTTT
j_call: TRBJ1-1
v_call: TRBV18
d_call: TRBD1
clone_size: few

cdr3_aa: CASRVGGGETQYF
cdr3_nt: TGTGCCAGTAGGGTCGGTGGAGGAGAGACCCAGTACTTC
j_call: TRBJ2-5
v_call: TRBV19
d_call: NA
clone_size: NA

cdr3_aa: CASRSGRETQYF
cdr3_nt: TGTGCCAGCAGGTCGGGTCGAGAGACCCAGTACTTC
j_call: TRBJ2-5
v_call: TRBV27
d_call: NA
clone_size: NA

cdr3_aa: CAWSIIHLSGYEQYF
cdr3_nt: TGTGCCTGGAGTATTATACATCTGAGTGGTTACGAGCAGTACTTC
j_call: TRBJ2-7
v_call: TRBV30
d_call: NA
clone_size: NA

cdr3_aa: CASSLAAGLGREQYF
cdr3_nt: TGTGCCAGCAGCTTGGCTGCCGGACTAGGACGAGAGCAGTACTTC
j_call: TRBJ2-7
v_call: TRBV5-4
d_call: TRBD2
clone_size: NA

cdr3_aa: CASSPIGQAGSTDTQYF
cdr3_nt: TGTGCCAGCAGCCCGATCGGACAGGCAGGAAGCACAGATACGCAGTATTTT
j_call: TRBJ2-3
v_call: TRBV9
d_call: TRBD1
clone_size: NA

cdr3_aa: CASSSYRGQTGANVLTF
cdr3_nt: TGTGCCAGCAGTTCCTACAGGGGGCAGACTGGGGCCAACGTCCTGACTTTC
j_call: TRBJ2-6
v_call: TRBV27
d_call: TRBD1
clone_size: NA

cdr3_aa: CASSLGSSLAKNIQYF
cdr3_nt: TGCGCCAGCAGCTTGGGGTCCAGTCTAGCCAAAAACATTCAGTACTTC
j_call: TRBJ2-4
v_call: TRBV5-1
d_call: NA
clone_size: NA

cdr3_aa: CASSEGGTGYGELFF
cdr3_nt: TGTGCCAGCAGTGAAGGGGGGACAGGATACGGGGAGCTGTTTTTT
j_call: TRBJ2-2
v_call: TRBV2
d_call: TRBD1
clone_size: once

cdr3_aa: CASSEGGTALLEAFF
cdr3_nt: TGTGCCAGCAGTGAAGGGGGGACCGCTTTATTAGAAGCTTTCTTT
j_call: TRBJ1-1
v_call: TRBV6-1
d_call: NA
clone_size: NA

cdr3_aa: CASRGFDSGGTDTQYF
cdr3_nt: TGTGCCAGCCGGGGCTTCGATAGCGGGGGCACAGATACGCAGTATTTT
j_call: TRBJ2-3
v_call: TRBV27
d_call: TRBD2
clone_size: NA

cdr3_aa: CASSPPIPEGTEAFF
cdr3_nt: TGTGCCAGCTCACCACCAATTCCGGAGGGTACTGAAGCTTTCTTT
j_call: TRBJ1-1
v_call: TRBV18
d_call: NA
clone_size: NA

cdr3_aa: CAWSEGGISTGELFF
cdr3_nt: TGTGCCTGGAGTGAGGGAGGGATCAGCACCGGGGAGCTGTTTTTT
j_call: TRBJ2-2
v_call: TRBV30
d_call: TRBD2
clone_size: NA

cdr3_aa: CASSASGVSSYNEQFF
cdr3_nt: TGTGCCAGTAGTGCCTCAGGGGTAAGCTCCTACAATGAGCAGTTCTTC
j_call: TRBJ2-1
v_call: TRBV19
d_call: NA
clone_size: NA

cdr3_aa: CASSLQGMNTEAFF
cdr3_nt: TGTGCCAGTAGTCTACAGGGCATGAACACTGAAGCTTTCTTT
j_call: TRBJ1-1
v_call: TRBV19
d_call: NA
clone_size: few

cdr3_aa: CASRSGTTNTGELFF
cdr3_nt: TGTGCCAGCAGGTCCGGGACCACAAACACCGGGGAGCTGTTTTTT
j_call: TRBJ2-2
v_call: TRBV7-8
d_call: NA
clone_size: NA

cdr3_aa: CASSQGTGAGTDTQYF
cdr3_nt: TGCGCCAGCAGCCAAGGGACGGGAGCGGGCACAGATACGCAGTATTTT
j_call: TRBJ2-3
v_call: TRBV4-3
d_call: NA
clone_size: NA

cdr3_aa: CASSQEWTFSSYEQYF
cdr3_nt: TGCGCCAGCAGCCAAGAGTGGACTTTCAGCTCCTACGAGCAGTACTTC
j_call: TRBJ2-7
v_call: TRBV4-3
d_call: NA
clone_size: many

cdr3_aa: CASSQEVRATIQQYF
cdr3_nt: TGCGCCAGCAGCCAAGAGGTCAGGGCAACGATACAGCAGTACTTC
j_call: TRBJ2-7
v_call: TRBV4-1
d_call: NA
clone_size: NA

cdr3_aa: CASSLEGSNQPQHF
cdr3_nt: TGCGCCAGCAGCTTGGAGGGCAGCAATCAGCCCCAGCATTTT
j_call: TRBJ1-5
v_call: TRBV5-1
d_call: NA
clone_size: few

cdr3_aa: CSVEGEAGAGTDTQYF
cdr3_nt: TGCAGCGTTGAAGGAGAAGCGGGAGCGGGCACAGATACGCAGTATTTT
j_call: TRBJ2-3
v_call: TRBV29-1
d_call: TRBD2
clone_size: NA

cdr3_aa: CATMPGLAINEQFF
cdr3_nt: TGTGCCACTATGCCGGGACTAGCAATCAATGAGCAGTTCTTC
j_call: TRBJ2-1
v_call: TRBV6-5
d_call: TRBD2
clone_size: NA

cdr3_aa: CATADRINSPLHF
cdr3_nt: TGTGCCACCGCGGACAGGATAAATTCACCCCTCCACTTT
j_call: TRBJ1-6
v_call: TRBV19
d_call: TRBD1
clone_size: few

cdr3_aa: CASSHPNYRSGANVLTF
cdr3_nt: TGTGCCAGCAGTCACCCAAATTACCGATCTGGGGCCAACGTCCTGACTTTC
j_call: TRBJ2-6
v_call: TRBV28
d_call: NA
clone_size: NA

cdr3_aa: CASSEAGVSSYEQYF
cdr3_nt: TGTGCCAGCAGTGAAGCAGGTGTCAGCTCCTACGAGCAGTACTTC
j_call: TRBJ2-7
v_call: TRBV6-1
d_call: NA
clone_size: NA

cdr3_aa: CASRKGDGRSYEQYF
cdr3_nt: TGCGCCAGCAGGAAGGGGGACGGACGCTCCTACGAGCAGTACTTC
j_call: TRBJ2-7
v_call: TRBV5-1
d_call: NA
clone_size: NA

cdr3_aa: CASSWDRGGYEQYF
cdr3_nt: TGTGCCAGCTCCTGGGACAGGGGAGGCTACGAGCAGTACTTC
j_call: TRBJ2-7
v_call: TRBV27
d_call: TRBD1
clone_size: NA

cdr3_aa: CASSESGAGGETQYF
cdr3_nt: TGTGCCAGCAGTGAAAGCGGGGCCGGGGGCGAGACCCAGTACTTC
j_call: TRBJ2-5
v_call: TRBV25-1
d_call: NA
clone_size: NA

cdr3_aa: CASSLTDQGYEQYF
cdr3_nt: TGTGCTAGCAGCTTGACAGATCAGGGCTACGAGCAGTACTTC
j_call: TRBJ2-7
v_call: TRBV7-7
d_call: NA
clone_size: NA

cdr3_aa: CAISESTGNTIYF
cdr3_nt: TGTGCCATCAGTGAGTCGACTGGAAACACCATATATTTT
j_call: TRBJ1-3
v_call: TRBV10-3
d_call: NA
clone_size: NA

cdr3_aa: CAWSVTPNEQFF
cdr3_nt: TGTGCCTGGAGTGTAACGCCCAATGAGCAGTTCTTC
j_call: TRBJ2-1
v_call: TRBV30
d_call: NA
clone_size: NA

cdr3_aa: CASSLRTGGNEQYF
cdr3_nt: TGTGCCAGCAGCTTAAGGACAGGGGGCAACGAGCAGTACTTC
j_call: TRBJ2-7
v_call: TRBV7-6
d_call: TRBD1
clone_size: once

cdr3_aa: CASTGQGHYEQYF
cdr3_nt: TGTGCCAGCACCGGACAGGGGCACTACGAGCAGTACTTC
j_call: TRBJ2-7
v_call: TRBV6-5
d_call: TRBD1
clone_size: NA

cdr3_aa: CASRGVRLTDTQYF
cdr3_nt: TGTGCCAGCAGGGGGGTCCGTTTAACAGATACGCAGTATTTT
j_call: TRBJ2-3
v_call: TRBV7-9
d_call: NA
clone_size: NA